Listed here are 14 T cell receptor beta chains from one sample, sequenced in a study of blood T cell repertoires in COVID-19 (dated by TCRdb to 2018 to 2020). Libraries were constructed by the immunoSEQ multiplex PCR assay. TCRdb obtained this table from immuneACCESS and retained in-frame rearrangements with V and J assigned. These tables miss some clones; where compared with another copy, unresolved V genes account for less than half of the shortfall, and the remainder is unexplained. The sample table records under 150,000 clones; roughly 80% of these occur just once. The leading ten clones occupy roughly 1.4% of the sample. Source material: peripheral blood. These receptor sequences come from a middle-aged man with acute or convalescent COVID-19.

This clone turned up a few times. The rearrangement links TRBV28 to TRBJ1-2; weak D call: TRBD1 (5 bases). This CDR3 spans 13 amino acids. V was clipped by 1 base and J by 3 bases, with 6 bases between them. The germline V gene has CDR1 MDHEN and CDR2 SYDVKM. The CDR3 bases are TGTGCCAGCAGTTTATCGACAGACTATGGCTACACCTTC. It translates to CASSLSTDYGYTF.

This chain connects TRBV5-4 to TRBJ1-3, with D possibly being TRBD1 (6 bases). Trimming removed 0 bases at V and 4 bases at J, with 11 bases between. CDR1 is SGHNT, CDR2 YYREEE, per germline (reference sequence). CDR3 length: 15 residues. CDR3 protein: CASSLAGTRGNTIYF. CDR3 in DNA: TGTGCCAGCAGCTTGGCCGGGACAAGAGGAAACACCATATATTTT.

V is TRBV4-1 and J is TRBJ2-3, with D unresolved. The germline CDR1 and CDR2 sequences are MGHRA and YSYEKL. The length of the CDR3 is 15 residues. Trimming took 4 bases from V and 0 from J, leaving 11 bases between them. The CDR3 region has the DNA TGCGCCAGCAGCCTGCGGTTAGCAAGCACAGATACGCAGTATTTT. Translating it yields CASSLRLASTDTQYF.

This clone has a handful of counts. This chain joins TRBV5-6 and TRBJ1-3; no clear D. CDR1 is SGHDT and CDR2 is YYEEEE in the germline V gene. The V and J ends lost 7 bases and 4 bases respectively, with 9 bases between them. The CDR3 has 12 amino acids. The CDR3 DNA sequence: TGTGCCAGCTCGGAGGAGGGAAACACCATATATTTT. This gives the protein CASSEEGNTIYF. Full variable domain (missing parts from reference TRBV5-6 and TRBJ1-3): DAGVTQSPTHLIKTRGQQVTLRCSPKSGHDTVSWYQQALGQGPQFIFQYYEEEERQRGNFPDRFSGHQFPNYSSELNVNALLLGDSALYLCASSEEGNTIYFGEGSWLTVV.

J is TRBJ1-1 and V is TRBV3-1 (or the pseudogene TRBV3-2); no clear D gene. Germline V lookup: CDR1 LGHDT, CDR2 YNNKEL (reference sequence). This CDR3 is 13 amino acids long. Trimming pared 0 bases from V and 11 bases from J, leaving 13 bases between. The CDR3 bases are TGTGCCAGCAGCCAAGATGGGAGGGCGCGGGCTTTCTTT. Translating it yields CASSQDGRARAFF.

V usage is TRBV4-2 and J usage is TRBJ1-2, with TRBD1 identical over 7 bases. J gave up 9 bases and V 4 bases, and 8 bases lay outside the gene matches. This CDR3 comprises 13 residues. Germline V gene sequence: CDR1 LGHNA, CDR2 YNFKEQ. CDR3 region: CASSPSTGQSYTF. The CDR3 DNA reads TGTGCCAGCAGCCCCTCTACGGGACAGAGCTACACCTTC.

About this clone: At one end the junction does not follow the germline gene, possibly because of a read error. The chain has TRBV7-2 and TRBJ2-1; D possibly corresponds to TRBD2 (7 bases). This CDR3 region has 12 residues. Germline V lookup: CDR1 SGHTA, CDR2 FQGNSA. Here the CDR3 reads CASSPRGGPYVF. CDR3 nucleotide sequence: TGTGCCAGCAGCCCTAGGGGGGGACCGTACGTCTTC.

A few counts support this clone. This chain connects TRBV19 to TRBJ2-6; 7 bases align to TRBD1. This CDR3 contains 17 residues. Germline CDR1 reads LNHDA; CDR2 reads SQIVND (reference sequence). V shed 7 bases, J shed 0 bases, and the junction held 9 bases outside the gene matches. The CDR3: CASTLDRVSSGANVLTF. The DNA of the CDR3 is TGTGCCAGTACCCTAGACAGGGTTTCCTCTGGGGCCAACGTCCTGACTTTC.

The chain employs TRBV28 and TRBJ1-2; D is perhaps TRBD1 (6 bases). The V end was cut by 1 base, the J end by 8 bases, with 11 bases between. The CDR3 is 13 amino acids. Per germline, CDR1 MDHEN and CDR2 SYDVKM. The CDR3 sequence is CASSLYRAGGYTF. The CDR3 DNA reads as TGTGCCAGCAGTTTATACAGGGCTGGGGGCTACACCTTC.

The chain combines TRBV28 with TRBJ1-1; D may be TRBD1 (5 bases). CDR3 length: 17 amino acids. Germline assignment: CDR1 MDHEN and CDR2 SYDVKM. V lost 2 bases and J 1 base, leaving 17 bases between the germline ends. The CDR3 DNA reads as TGTGCCAGCAGTTTAGCCCCAGCGGGGGTACGGAACACTGAAGCTTTCTTT. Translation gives CASSLAPAGVRNTEAFF.

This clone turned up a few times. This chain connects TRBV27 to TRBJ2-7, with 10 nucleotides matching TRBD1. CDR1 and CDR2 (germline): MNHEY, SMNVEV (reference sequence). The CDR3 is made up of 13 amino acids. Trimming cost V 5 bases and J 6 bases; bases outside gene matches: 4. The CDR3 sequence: CASSTGTGVEQYV. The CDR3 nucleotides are TGTGCCAGCAGTACAGGGACAGGGGTCGAGCAGTACGTC.

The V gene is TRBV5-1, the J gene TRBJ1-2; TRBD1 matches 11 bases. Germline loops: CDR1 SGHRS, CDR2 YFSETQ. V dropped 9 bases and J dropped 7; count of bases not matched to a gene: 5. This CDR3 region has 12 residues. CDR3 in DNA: TGCGCCACCACTGGGACAGGGGGTGGCTACACCTTC. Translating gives CATTGTGGGYTF.

The CDR3 loop is CASSELGALNTEAFF. The CDR3 region has the DNA TGTGCCAGCAGTGAGTTGGGGGCATTGAACACTGAAGCTTTCTTT. V is TRBV6-1 and J is TRBJ1-1; tentative D call: TRBD1 (6 bases). The germline V gene has CDR1 MNHNS and CDR2 SASEGT. Trimming left V 3 bases short and J 0 bases short, with 11 bases between. The CDR3 is made up of 15 amino acids.

CDR3 residues: CASSLEAASGNTIYF. The CDR3 DNA follows: TGTGCCAGCAGCTTGGAGGCGGCAAGTGGAAACACCATATATTTT. The chain is built from TRBV5-5 and TRBJ1-3; no clear D. The CDR3 extends over 15 amino acids. Per germline, CDR1 SGHKS and CDR2 YYEKEE (reference sequence). V lost 0 bases and J lost 3, with 10 bases in between.